Below are 15 T cell receptor beta chains sequenced from a single sample in a study of blood T cells in healthy people across ages (dated by TCRdb to the mid-2010s). The method was 5' RACE. The sample was run on an Illumina HiSeq 2500. The second PCR ran for about 6 to 11 cycles and used a J-beta primer mix along with a sample-barcoded 5' primer. In-frame beta chains were kept once TCRdb had trimmed the public reads at Q25 with fastp and called clones with MiXCR. Each record represents a unique CDR3 protein, reported with the most common genes and DNA among its rows. This sample has roughly 2 million distinct CDR3 sequences in its table, and roughly 49% of those were observed once. Together, the top ten hold 2% to 2.5% of the sample. The specimen sequenced was blood. The source of these receptors is a woman aged 40 to 55 in good health.

This clonotype was picked up many times. The chain employs TRBV11-1 and TRBJ2-5; a weak D match, TRBD2 (6 bases). The V and J ends lost 4 bases and 2 bases respectively, with 20 bases between them. The CDR3 totals 17 residues. Germline-derived CDR1 and CDR2 are SGHAT and FQDESV (reference sequence). The CDR3 reads CASSSTLDSGRQETQYF. Here the CDR3 DNA reads TGTGCCAGCAGCTCCACACTAGATAGCGGCCGACAAGAGACCCAGTACTTC.

This clonotype was recorded a few times. This chain links TRBV6-2 or TRBV6-3 with TRBJ2-3; 7 bases are a match to TRBD2. Germline V lookup: CDR1 MNHEY, CDR2 SVGEGT. Trimming took 2 bases from V and 5 from J; bases not matched to a gene: 4. The CDR3 is made up of 14 amino acids. CDR3 DNA: TGTGCCAGCAGTTACCGGGGGGTCGAAGATACGCAGTATTTT. Residues: CASSYRGVEDTQYF.

This clonotype was seen once. The V call is TRBV12-3 or TRBV12-4, the J call TRBJ2-4, with D perhaps being TRBD1 or TRBD2 (5 bases each). The CDR3 sequence is 15 residues long. Trimming stripped 2 bases from V and 4 bases from J, with 12 bases between. This CDR3 is CASSLQGRPKNIQYF. In DNA, the CDR3 is TGTGCCAGCAGTTTACAGGGACGGCCTAAAAACATTCAGTACTTC.

The chain links TRBV7-2 to TRBJ2-1; 10 bases match TRBD2. The germline V gene encodes CDR1 SGHTA and CDR2 FQGNSA. Trimming cost V 0 bases and J 9 bases; bases outside gene matches: 8. The CDR3 extends over 16 amino acids. The CDR3 protein is CASSLAGSGRAIEQFF. The CDR3 nucleotides read TGTGCCAGCAGCTTAGCGGGCAGCGGGAGGGCCATTGAGCAGTTCTTC.

The V gene is TRBV20-1, the J gene TRBJ2-1, with 13 bases lining up with TRBD2. CDR3 length: 16 amino acids. Germline CDR1 DFQATT, CDR2 SNEGSKA (reference sequence). V gave up 5 bases and J gave up 3 bases; unmatched junction bases: 7. CDR3 region: CSAPRLAGGRYNEQFF. The CDR3 DNA reads as TGCAGTGCTCCTCGACTAGCGGGGGGCCGCTACAATGAGCAGTTCTTC.

The table lists this clonotype with a few counts. The V gene is TRBV5-1, the J gene TRBJ2-5, with D perhaps TRBD2 (5 bases). CDR1 is SGHRS, CDR2 YFSETQ, per germline. The CDR3 spans 13 residues. V was pared by 3 bases and J by 5 bases, with 11 bases between. CDR3 sequence reads: CASSSTTGETQYF. CDR3 sequence (DNA): TGCGCCAGCAGCTCGACTACCGGGGAGACCCAGTACTTC.

V is TRBV20-1 and J is TRBJ2-7; D might be TRBD2 (6 bases). The CDR3 totals 14 residues. Trimming cost V 5 bases and J 3 bases, with 17 bases left between them. CDR1 and CDR2 (germline): DFQATT, SNEGSKA (reference sequence). CDR3 DNA sequence: TGCAGTGCTTACGCGGGCGGGGTGGGCTACGAGCAGTACTTC. Encoded protein: CSAYAGGVGYEQYF.

The chain uses TRBV9 and TRBJ1-4; unclear D gene. V lost 1 base to trimming and J lost 7 bases, with 11 bases between them. This CDR3 contains 14 residues. Germline lookup yields CDR1 SGDLS and CDR2 YYNGEE. For the CDR3, the DNA is TGTGCCAGCAGCGTAAACCCAACAACTGAAAAACTGTTTTTT. It codes for CASSVNPTTEKLFF.

This clonotype was seen more than once but under ten times. The rearrangement joins TRBV7-2 to TRBJ2-3, with 10 bases aligning to TRBD2. The V gene end was trimmed by 1 base and the J gene end by 2 bases; junction bases not matched to a gene: 9. Germline-derived CDR1 and CDR2 are SGHTA and FQGNSA. This CDR3 spans 18 amino acids. CDR3 sequence reads: CASSLVTLLAGYTDTQYF. The CDR3, as DNA: TGTGCCAGCAGCTTAGTCACCCTACTAGCGGGGTACACAGATACGCAGTATTTT.

This clonotype occurred a few times. This chain uses TRBV28 with TRBJ2-1; D might be TRBD1 or TRBD2, each matching 5 bases. Germline CDR1 reads MDHEN; CDR2 reads SYDVKM. This CDR3 comprises 16 residues. The V end was cut by 2 bases, the J end by 5 bases, with 16 bases between. CDR3 in DNA: TGTGCCAGCAGTTTAAGGGGATTTTTCGGGGACAATGAGCAGTTCTTC. It encodes CASSLRGFFGDNEQFF.

The chain uses TRBV6-2 or TRBV6-3 and TRBJ1-2; D is possibly TRBD1 (5 bases). The CDR3 is 14 amino acids. Trimming took 6 bases from V and 2 from J, leaving 13 bases between them. Germline assignment: CDR1 MNHEY and CDR2 SVGEGT. The CDR3 sequence: CASSPDGHNYGYTF. CDR3 coding DNA: TGTGCCAGCAGCCCGGACGGACACAACTATGGCTACACCTTC.

This chain links TRBV28 with TRBJ1-2; no firm D call. The CDR3 sequence is 13 residues long. Trimming took off 6 bases at V and 6 bases at J, with 14 bases between the two ends. Germline V CDR1 and CDR2: MDHEN, SYDVKM. The CDR3 loop is CASSPDEVNGYTF. Written as DNA, the CDR3 is TGTGCCAGCAGCCCTGACGAGGTGAATGGCTACACCTTC.

This chain joins TRBV6-6 and TRBJ2-5; D gene unclear. Germline V CDR1 and CDR2: MNHNY, SVGAGI (reference sequence). The length of the CDR3 is 13 residues. The ends were cut back, 7 bases at V and 0 bases at J, with 9 bases in the middle. CDR3 in amino acids: CASTRTDQETQYF. CDR3 sequence (DNA): TGTGCCAGCACAAGGACGGACCAAGAGACCCAGTACTTC.

This sequence joins TRBV7-2 and TRBJ1-1; D remains ambiguous. With 5 bases removed from V and 1 base from J, the gap between germline ends came to 11 bases. From germline, CDR1 is SGHTA and CDR2 FQGNSA. There are 14 residues in the CDR3. CDR3 DNA: TGTGCCAGCAGCCCCTGGACGGAGAACACTGAAGCTTTCTTT. It specifies CASSPWTENTEAFF.

This clonotype was picked up a small number of times. This chain uses TRBV7-2 with TRBJ2-5, with TRBD2 matching over 7 bases. The DNA end lines up better with TRBJ2-7; the J call may be wrong. The CDR3 spans 14 residues. The germline V gene has CDR1 SGHTA and CDR2 FQGNSA. The CDR3 is CASSLGGGVSEQYF. The DNA of the CDR3 is TGTGCCAGCAGCTTAGGGGGAGGGGTTTCCGAGCAGTACTTC.